This is a list of T cell receptor beta chains from one sample in a study of T-cell reconstitution after alpha-beta-depleted transplantation in children. TCRdb re-analysed the PCR reads in MiXCR, keeping a single row per CDR3 protein. The sample contains hundreds of thousands of distinct CDR3 sequences, roughly 13% of which appear only once. The sequencing used PBMCs, collected from the stem cell graft. The receptors shown here come from a human donor who donated a stem cell graft to a child with Fanconi anemia. Both conserved end residues are trimmed from each CDR3. Clone size is given for some rows only: seen once, a few or many times, or a class if the clone is expanded.

j_call v_call clone_size cdr3_aa
TRBJ2-7 TRBV14 few ASSRLQGGGEQY
TRBJ2-3 TRBV4-2 many ASSQVLGAITDTQY
TRBJ1-2 TRBV6-5 many ASSQLSSGNGYT
TRBJ1-1 TRBV18 few ASSPGDSTAEAF
TRBJ1-5 TRBV6-2/TRBV6-3 few ASKGVLQPQH
TRBJ1-5 TRBV15 few ATSLGTGGYQPQH
TRBJ1-2 TRBV12-3/TRBV12-4 many ASRTGGTPRYT
TRBJ2-5 TRBV20-1 many SAYRDRETQY
TRBJ2-3 TRBV6-2/TRBV6-3 - ASLKGQGETDTQY
TRBJ2-2 TRBV5-1 few ASSLEWASVTGELF
TRBJ2-7 TRBV20-1 - SARDKGTFGAYEQY
TRBJ2-3 TRBV20-1 - SATAYLSGQQTTDTQY
TRBJ1-1 TRBV29-1 few SVVEGYTEAF
TRBJ2-3 TRBV20-1 - SAPTPWTSTDTQY
TRBJ1-2 TRBV28 - ATQDGYT
TRBJ2-1 TRBV11-3 few ASSSSGGRYNEQF
TRBJ2-7 TRBV6-5 few ASSYEGARLYEQY
TRBJ1-1 TRBV4-3 many ASSQETGLNTEAF
TRBJ2-7 TRBV7-2 - ASSSNPISYEQY
TRBJ2-1 TRBV25-1 few ASSPYRGPGYNEQF
TRBJ1-2 TRBV9 few ASSVGSMDGYT
TRBJ2-1 TRBV12-3/TRBV12-4 few ASSLAGRQDYNEQF
TRBJ2-3 TRBV20-1 many SAPKSGFSTDTQY
TRBJ2-3 TRBV5-1 - ASSTGLAGGDTQY
TRBJ1-6 TRBV20-1 few SATFSGTQYSPLH
TRBJ2-2 TRBV7-8 - ASSLFFPEVAGELF
TRBJ2-3 TRBV12-3/TRBV12-4 many ASSPHVGGGTDTQY
TRBJ1-2 TRBV6-6 - ASSTGTANT
TRBJ2-7 TRBV6-5 - ASSYRAYSSYEQY
TRBJ1-5 TRBV7-2 - ASSQTGDNQPQH